This T cell receptor (beta chain) was found in a study of Graves' ophthalmopathy and Graves' hyperthyroidism. For the study at large: At initial diagnosis, peripheral blood was obtained, and this preceded any treatment. Findings and limits, study-wide: Most thyroid clonotypes expanded beyond 0.001 frequency were also found in blood.

CDR1 is LNHNV and CDR2 is YYDKDF in the germline V gene (reference sequence). The length of the CDR3 is 14 residues. Trimming stripped 3 bases from V and 6 bases from J, with 14 bases between. Where ophthalmopathy was present, donors had moderate-to-severe activity, CAS ≥3, NOSPECS ≥4 and duration under 3 months. Fresh peripheral blood (about 10 ml) yielded the PBMCs. Worth noting for this clonotype: As yet, its antigen is unknown.

Using RNA transcripts, the TCR beta CDR3 regions were amplified. An opening RT-PCR round employed HTBI primers and preceded a second-round multiplex PCR. MiXCR, applied by TCRdb to the multiplex PCR reads, yields one record per CDR3 protein. The sample consists of almost 750,000 distinct CDR3 sequences, 40% of them appearing once. The sequenced sample was peripheral blood. The sequence derives from an adult man with Graves' ophthalmopathy. The chain has TRBV15 and TRBJ2-5, with D possibly TRBD2 on 7 matching bases. The CDR3 DNA follows: TGTGCCACCAGCAGGGGGGGGCTGAGGAAGACCCAGTACTTC. As protein: CATSRGGLRKTQYF.